This entry describes one T cell receptor beta chain. No antigen is known for it. This CDR3 has 13 residues. Per germline, CDR1 SSHAT and CDR2 FNYEAQ (reference sequence). The V segment lost 4 bases and the J segment 6 bases; nucleotides outside the gene matches: 5. This sample is drawn from a study of cytomegalovirus exposure and HLA in healthy donors. Notes on the study in general: Sequence variants that were highly shared formed a cluster that was likely a sequencing artifact. The dataset shows that most TCR sequences were rare, while some public TCRs occurred in many donors.

In the PCR, 60 Vbeta and 13 Jbeta primers were used. Some clones are missing from TCRdb's copy, which holds only in-frame ones; the method was immunoSEQ multiplex PCR. The table includes 90,000 or so clones, roughly 82% detected once. At sampling all donors were nominally healthy, likely with unrecorded immune exposures. The receptor was derived from a man aged 30 to 45 in good health and CMV-seropositive. The chain uses TRBV7-7 and TRBJ2-7; the match to TRBD1 covers 8 bases. The sequenced sample consisted of PBMCs. CDR3 protein: CASSYDRGGEQYF. In nucleotides, the CDR3 is TGTGCCAGCAGCTACGACAGGGGCGGCGAGCAGTACTTC. The full variable domain, with the rest looked up from reference TRBV7-7 and TRBJ2-7, is GAGVSQSPRYKVTKRGQDVTLRCDPISSHATLYWYQQALGQGPEFLTYFNYEAQPDKSGLPSDRFSAERPEGSISTLTIQRTEQRDSAMYRCASSYDRGGEQYFGPGTRLTVT.